These T cell receptor beta chains were read from a single sample in a study of T cells after yellow fever vaccination. MiXCR, run by TCRdb on the 5' RACE reads, gives a single entry per CDR3 protein. Among about 340,000 distinct CDR3 sequences listed, around 13% were seen once. Sequencing used CD4+ T cells sorted from PBMCs, obtained 15 days after the yellow fever booster vaccination. The source is a young man who received the YFV17D yellow fever vaccine. The CDR3 runs from the conserved cysteine through the conserved F or W. The D gene is left open where the match is weak. Size values are once, few and many counts, or a class for expanded clones, and some rows have none.

TRBJ1-2	once	TRBV2	TRBD1	CASSEGQINYGYTF	TGTGCCAGCAGTGAGGGACAGATTAACTATGGCTACACCTTC
TRBJ2-1	few	TRBV12-3/TRBV12-4	TRBD2	CASSFSRLAGVEQFF	TGTGCCAGCAGTTTCTCAAGACTAGCGGGGGTTGAGCAGTTCTTC
TRBJ2-1	many	TRBV4-1	NA	CASSPGLLGNEQFF	TGCGCCAGCAGCCCGGGACTCCTGGGCAATGAGCAGTTCTTC
TRBJ2-2	few	TRBV28	NA	CASREQGNTGELFF	TGTGCCAGCAGGGAACAGGGGAACACCGGGGAGCTGTTTTTT
TRBJ1-1	NA	TRBV19	NA	CASSMGTPNTEAFF	TGTGCCAGTAGTATGGGGACACCGAACACTGAAGCTTTCTTT
TRBJ2-3	few	TRBV7-2	TRBD2	CASSPIGGDTDTQYF	TGTGCCAGCAGCCCAATTGGGGGGGACACAGATACGCAGTATTTT
TRBJ2-4	many	TRBV6-6	NA	CASSRGGDVDIQYF	TGTGCCAGCAGCAGAGGGGGGGATGTGGACATTCAGTACTTC
TRBJ2-2	NA	TRBV20-1	NA	CSARVKGLISGELFF	TGCAGTGCTAGAGTTAAGGGACTCATCTCCGGGGAGCTGTTTTTT
TRBJ1-5	NA	TRBV28	NA	CASSSIGQGRQPQHF	TGTGCCAGCAGTTCAATAGGACAAGGGCGTCAGCCCCAGCATTTT
TRBJ2-5	few	TRBV6-2/TRBV6-3	TRBD2	CASSYHGGAETQYF	TGTGCCAGCAGTTACCACGGGGGGGCGGAGACCCAGTACTTC
TRBJ2-7	few	TRBV11-2	TRBD2	CASSRRASGGSSYEQYF	TGTGCCAGCAGCAGGAGGGCTAGCGGGGGGAGCTCCTACGAGCAGTACTTC
TRBJ2-1	NA	TRBV4-1	TRBD1	CASSQGVGQGNEQFF	TGCGCCAGCAGCCAAGGGGTTGGACAGGGAAATGAGCAGTTCTTC
TRBJ2-6	few	TRBV9	TRBD1	CASSATGFGANVLTF	TGTGCCAGCAGCGCGACAGGGTTCGGGGCCAACGTCCTGACTTTC
TRBJ2-5	NA	TRBV5-6	NA	CASSPGRLRLVWQETQYF	TGTGCCAGCAGCCCGGGACGGCTCCGACTAGTTTGGCAAGAGACCCAGTACTTC
TRBJ2-1	NA	TRBV7-2	NA	CASSQRTDYYNEQFF	TGTGCCAGCAGCCAGAGGACAGATTACTACAATGAGCAGTTCTTC
TRBJ1-5	NA	TRBV4-1	NA	CASSLSGVLNQPQHF	TGCGCCAGCAGCCTGTCGGGGGTCCTCAATCAGCCCCAGCATTTT
TRBJ1-1	few	TRBV6-5	TRBD1	CASSTGGEMNTEAFF	TGTGCCAGCAGTACAGGGGGAGAGATGAACACTGAAGCTTTCTTT
TRBJ2-1	NA	TRBV5-6	NA	CASSFRTRGYNEQFF	TGTGCCAGCAGCTTTCGCACGCGGGGATACAATGAGCAGTTCTTC
TRBJ2-7	NA	TRBV20-1	NA	CSAREGQYIYEQYF	TGCAGTGCTAGGGAAGGACAGTATATCTACGAGCAGTACTTC
TRBJ1-2	NA	TRBV28	TRBD1	CASSTHGTGLSYGYTF	TGTGCCAGCAGCACCCACGGGACAGGGCTTTCCTATGGCTACACCTTC
TRBJ2-5	NA	TRBV7-9	TRBD1	CASSLDGTGKQETQYF	TGTGCCAGCAGCTTAGATGGGACAGGCAAACAAGAGACCCAGTACTTC
TRBJ2-7	NA	TRBV6-5	TRBD1	CASSYSRAPGQGYEQYF	TGTGCCAGCAGTTACTCGAGAGCGCCGGGACAGGGGTACGAGCAGTACTTC
TRBJ2-3	few	TRBV4-3	NA	CASSQAGTRTSTDTQYF	TGCGCCAGCAGCCAAGCCGGCACTAGAACTAGCACAGATACGCAGTATTTT
TRBJ1-1	many	TRBV20-1	TRBD1	CSAPRQGSVPNTEAFF	TGCAGTGCTCCTCGACAGGGATCGGTCCCGAACACTGAAGCTTTCTTT
TRBJ1-5	few	TRBV5-1	NA	CASSIWTGPNQPQHF	TGCGCCAGCAGCATATGGACGGGACCAAATCAGCCCCAGCATTTT
TRBJ2-1	few	TRBV7-2	TRBD2	CASSFSGGATFF	TGTGCCAGCAGCTTTAGCGGGGGGGCCACGTTCTTC
TRBJ1-6	NA	TRBV20-1	TRBD1	CSATRQGSSPLHF	TGCAGTGCTACCAGACAGGGGAGTTCACCCCTCCACTTT
TRBJ1-2	NA	TRBV5-1	NA	CASSIRPGTQQENYGYTF	TGCGCCAGCAGCATCCGACCCGGAACCCAACAGGAGAACTATGGCTACACCTTC
TRBJ2-3	NA	TRBV5-6	NA	CASTYFGAHGRSETDTQYF	TGTGCCAGCACCTACTTCGGGGCCCACGGACGGAGCGAAACAGATACGCAGTATTTT
TRBJ2-3	few	TRBV4-3	NA	CASSQDPGTTDTQYF	TGCGCCAGCAGCCAAGACCCAGGGACTACAGATACGCAGTATTTT
TRBJ2-2	few	TRBV10-3	NA	CAISASDSLNTGELFF	TGTGCCATCAGTGCCTCGGACAGCCTAAACACCGGGGAGCTGTTTTTT
TRBJ2-5	NA	TRBV4-2	TRBD1	CASSQGQGTGETQYF	TGTGCCAGCAGCCAAGGACAGGGGACGGGAGAGACCCAGTACTTC
TRBJ1-6	many	TRBV6-6	NA	CASSYSNNQGRTYNSPLHF	TGTGCCAGCAGTTACTCGAATAATCAGGGTCGCACCTATAATTCACCCCTCCACTTT
TRBJ1-1	NA	TRBV20-1	NA	CSARGAGSYTEAFF	TGCAGTGCTAGGGGCGCCGGGTCTTACACTGAAGCTTTCTTT
TRBJ1-5	NA	TRBV2	NA	CASRKISTNQPQHF	TGTGCCAGCAGGAAAATATCCACCAATCAGCCCCAGCATTTT
TRBJ2-7	NA	TRBV21-1	NA	CASSKEEGARTEQYF	TGTGCCAGCAGCAAAGAGGAGGGGGCGAGAACCGAGCAGTACTTC
TRBJ1-1	many	TRBV3-1	NA	CASSPRTATEAFF	TGTGCCAGCAGCCCTCGAACAGCCACTGAAGCTTTCTTT
TRBJ2-3	NA	TRBV7-9	TRBD2	CASATGGGRTDTQYF	TGTGCCAGCGCTACGGGGGGGGGGCGCACAGATACGCAGTATTTT
TRBJ2-2	NA	TRBV5-4	NA	CASSRGGGANTGELFF	TGTGCCAGCAGCCGTGGTGGAGGGGCAAACACCGGGGAGCTGTTTTTT
TRBJ1-2	once	TRBV5-5	NA	CASSQFLSAATLNYGYTF	TGTGCCAGCAGCCAATTTTTATCAGCAGCCACGTTGAACTATGGCTACACCTTC
TRBJ1-1	few	TRBV7-2	TRBD1	CASSLRGTGGNTEAFF	TGTGCCAGCAGCCTCCGGGGGACAGGGGGGAACACTGAAGCTTTCTTT
TRBJ2-1	many	TRBV12-3/TRBV12-4	NA	CASIEQDSSINEQFF	TGTGCCAGCATAGAGCAGGACAGCTCTATCAATGAGCAGTTCTTC
TRBJ1-1	NA	TRBV19	NA	CASRKNPGTTEAFF	TGTGCCAGTAGAAAAAACCCCGGGACCACTGAAGCTTTCTTT
TRBJ2-2	few	TRBV5-1	TRBD1	CASSETGDNTGELFF	TGCGCCAGCAGCGAGACAGGGGACAACACCGGGGAGCTGTTTTTT
TRBJ2-2	few	TRBV6-5	NA	CASSGWGTPNTGELFF	TGTGCCAGCAGTGGGTGGGGGACACCGAACACCGGGGAGCTGTTTTTT
TRBJ2-3	NA	TRBV3-1	TRBD2	CASSQGSLAGGRTDTQYF	TGTGCCAGCAGCCAAGGGTCACTAGCGGGGGGACGCACAGATACGCAGTATTTT
TRBJ2-5	NA	TRBV2	TRBD2	CASSPGLADQETQYF	TGTGCCAGCAGCCCCGGACTAGCGGATCAAGAGACCCAGTACTTC